Listed below are T cell receptor beta chains from one sample, sequenced in a study of high-grade serous ovarian cancer treatment subgroups. Data came from immunoSEQ multiplex PCR; TCRdb stores just in-frame clones and leaves some out. In the table there are fewer than 35,000 clones, around 84% of which are singletons. Material: tumor tissue. These TCRs come from a human donor with high-grade serous ovarian cancer. CDR3s leave out the opening cysteine and the closing phenylalanine or tryptophan. The D gene is left open where the match is weak. Some rows have no size entry. The others give once, few or many, or a class for an expanded clone.

len	v_gene	j_gene	d_gene	abundance	CDR3aa
12	TRBV10-1	TRBJ2-1	NA	NA	ASSEGGQINEQF
13	TRBV5-5	TRBJ2-7	TRBD2	once	ASSFTSGKNYEQY
12	TRBV6-1	TRBJ2-3	NA	NA	ASSERIGVDTQY
17	TRBV30	TRBJ1-6	TRBD1	NA	AWDRGLRLGGAKNSPLH
16	TRBV5-1	TRBJ2-2	TRBD2	NA	ASSSYGLAGVGTGELF
12	TRBV14	TRBJ2-5	NA	NA	ASSQTSIQETQY
12	TRBV7-8	TRBJ2-7	NA	few	ASSPHITPYEQY
13	TRBV5-8	TRBJ2-7	NA	NA	ASSLVGRSSYEQY
16	TRBV11-2	TRBJ2-7	TRBD1	NA	ASSPINRGRRITYEQY
13	TRBV7-9	TRBJ2-7	NA	NA	ASSPGQGDSYEQY
15	TRBV5-1	TRBJ2-2	TRBD2	NA	ASSLFPLSGTTGELF
12	TRBV2	TRBJ2-2	TRBD2	NA	ASRGGLAAGELF
12	TRBV11-3	TRBJ2-1	NA	once	ASSFGPAYNEQF
12	TRBV10-2	TRBJ2-1	NA	NA	ASSGLRSYNEQF
9	TRBV28	TRBJ2-7	NA	NA	ASSLDLRQY
16	TRBV5-1	TRBJ2-3	NA	NA	ASSPTGFPPLSTDTQY
14	TRBV7-8	TRBJ2-7	TRBD2	NA	ASSLEPGLAGYEQY
11	TRBV28	TRBJ1-4	NA	NA	ASISGINEKLF
9	TRBV6-1	TRBJ1-5	NA	few	ASRDDQPQH
12	TRBV7-9	TRBJ1-4	NA	NA	ASSLGQDNEKLF
13	TRBV5-6	TRBJ2-1	TRBD1	NA	ASSLAGTGSSEQF
12	TRBV5-1	TRBJ1-3	NA	once	ASSSTGTGNTIY
13	TRBV6-1	TRBJ2-7	NA	NA	ASRGAGASYYEQY
11	TRBV28	TRBJ2-7	NA	NA	ASTLAGPYEQY
10	TRBV28	TRBJ1-1	NA	NA	ASSSDGPEAF
11	TRBV6-1	TRBJ2-7	NA	NA	ASSEVYSYEQY
13	TRBV6-6	TRBJ1-4	NA	NA	ASRSELLANEKLF
17	TRBV7-6	TRBJ2-2	TRBD2	NA	ASSLKLAGGPANTGELF
13	TRBV10-3	TRBJ2-7	NA	NA	AISEATGRLYEQY
14	TRBV19	TRBJ2-7	TRBD1	NA	ASSPYHRTGQYEQY
10	TRBV7-9	TRBJ2-7	NA	NA	ASSLNSYEQY
13	TRBV18	TRBJ2-5	NA	once	ASSPSQGRQETQY
14	TRBV6-6	TRBJ1-2	TRBD1	NA	ASQSRDREDGYGYT
14	TRBV19	TRBJ2-1	NA	NA	ASSIGLDFSYNEQF
13	TRBV18	TRBJ2-1	TRBD1	NA	ASSPGTGFYNEQF
13	TRBV7-9	TRBJ2-2	NA	NA	ASSPGAPNTGELF
16	TRBV2	TRBJ1-4	NA	once	ASSWTLRGLATNEKLF
11	TRBV9	TRBJ1-1	NA	NA	ASSGFYDTEAF
11	TRBV30	TRBJ2-7	NA	NA	AWSVTISYEQY
11	TRBV7-2	TRBJ1-2	TRBD1	NA	ASSLGTDYGYT
13	TRBV9	TRBJ1-2	NA	few	ASSVVPSDPYGYT
14	TRBV6-1	TRBJ2-3	NA	NA	ASSESASEFSDTQY
11	TRBV2	TRBJ2-3	NA	NA	ASSGEATDTQY
14	TRBV25-1	TRBJ2-3	NA	once	ASSEAGAGGTDTQY
13	TRBV2	TRBJ1-5	NA	NA	ASSKTTAENQPQH
13	TRBV5-1	TRBJ2-3	NA	NA	ASSLDGTDTDTQY
14	TRBV28	TRBJ2-5	NA	once	ASSPPSVDGEETQY
14	TRBV27	TRBJ1-1	NA	NA	ASSSLKRRVGTEAF
12	TRBV7-9	TRBJ2-7	TRBD2	NA	ASSYGLAAGEQY
15	TRBV9	TRBJ2-5	NA	once	ASSVEGSGTLQETQY
14	TRBV30	TRBJ1-2	TRBD1	NA	AWRGTGGGWSYGYT
14	TRBV11-2	TRBJ1-3	NA	NA	ASNPSPFWGGNTIY
14	TRBV28	TRBJ2-5	NA	NA	ASSLGRGGAQETQY
11	TRBV29-1	TRBJ2-1	NA	NA	SVVLARDYEQF
13	TRBV30	TRBJ2-2	TRBD1	NA	ACDSDRGMSGELF
13	TRBV27	TRBJ1-4	NA	once	ASSLIWTRNEKLF
13	TRBV5-1	TRBJ2-1	TRBD2	NA	ASSLLAGLNHEQF